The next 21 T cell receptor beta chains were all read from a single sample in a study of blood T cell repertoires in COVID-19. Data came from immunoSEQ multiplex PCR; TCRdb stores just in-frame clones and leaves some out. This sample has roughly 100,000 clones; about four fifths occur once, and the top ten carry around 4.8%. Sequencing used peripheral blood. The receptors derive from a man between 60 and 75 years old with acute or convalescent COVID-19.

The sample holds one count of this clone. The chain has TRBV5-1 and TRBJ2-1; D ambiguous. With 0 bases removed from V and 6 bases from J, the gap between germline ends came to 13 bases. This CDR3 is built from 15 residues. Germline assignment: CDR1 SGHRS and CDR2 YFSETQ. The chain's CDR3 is CASSLEALQSNEQFF. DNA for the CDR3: TGCGCCAGCAGCTTGGAAGCGCTCCAGTCCAATGAGCAGTTCTTC.

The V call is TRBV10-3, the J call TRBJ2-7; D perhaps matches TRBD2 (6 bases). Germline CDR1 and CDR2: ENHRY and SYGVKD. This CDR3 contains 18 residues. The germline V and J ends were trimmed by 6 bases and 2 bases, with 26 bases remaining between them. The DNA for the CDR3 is TGTGCCATCAGGAAACGAGAACGGGGTCCAGCGGGCACCTACGAGCAGTACTTC. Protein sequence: CAIRKRERGPAGTYEQYF.

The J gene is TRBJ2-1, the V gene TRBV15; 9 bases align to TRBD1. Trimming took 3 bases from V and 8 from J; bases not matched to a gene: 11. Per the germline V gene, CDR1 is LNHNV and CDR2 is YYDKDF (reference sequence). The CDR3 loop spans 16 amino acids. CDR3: CATSREGQGRVDEQFF. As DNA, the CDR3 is TGTGCCACCAGCAGGGAAGGACAGGGGCGGGTGGATGAGCAGTTCTTC.

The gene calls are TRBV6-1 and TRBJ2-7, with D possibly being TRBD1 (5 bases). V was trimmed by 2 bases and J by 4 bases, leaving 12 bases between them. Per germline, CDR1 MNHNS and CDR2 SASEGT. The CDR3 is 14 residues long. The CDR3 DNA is TGTGCCAGCAGTGAATCAGGGTCGGGTTACGAGCAGTACTTC. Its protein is CASSESGSGYEQYF.

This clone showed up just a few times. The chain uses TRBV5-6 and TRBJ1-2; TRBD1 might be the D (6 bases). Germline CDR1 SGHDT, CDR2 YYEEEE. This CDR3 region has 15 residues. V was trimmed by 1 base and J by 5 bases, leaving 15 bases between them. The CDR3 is CASSLMGAGNYGYTF. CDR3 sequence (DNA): TGTGCCAGCAGCTTGATGGGGGCAGGGAATTATGGCTACACCTTC. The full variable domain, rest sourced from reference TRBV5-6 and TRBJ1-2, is DAGVTQSPTHLIKTRGQQVTLRCSPKSGHDTVSWYQQALGQGPQFIFQYYEEEERQRGNFPDRFSGHQFPNYSSELNVNALLLGDSALYLCASSLMGAGNYGYTFGSGTRLTVV.

CDR3 sequence: CASSQDMGGGQDIQYF. The CDR3 DNA is TGTGCCAGCAGCCAAGATATGGGGGGGGGCCAGGACATTCAGTACTTC. The genes are TRBV4-2 and TRBJ2-4, with D possibly matching TRBD2 (7 bases). The germline V gene encodes CDR1 LGHNA and CDR2 YNFKEQ. Between the trimmed V and J ends, which lost 0 bases and 8 bases, there was a span of 17 bases. This CDR3 has 16 residues.

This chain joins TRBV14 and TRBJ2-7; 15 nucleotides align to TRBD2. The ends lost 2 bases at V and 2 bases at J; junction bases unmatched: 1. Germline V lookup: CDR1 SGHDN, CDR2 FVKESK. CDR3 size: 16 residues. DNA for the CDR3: TGTGCCAGCAGCCAATGGACTAGCGGGAGGGCCTACGAGCAGTACTTC. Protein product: CASSQWTSGRAYEQYF. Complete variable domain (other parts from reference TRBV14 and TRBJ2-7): EAGVTQFPSHSVIEKGQTVTLRCDPISGHDNLYWYRRVMGKEIKFLLHFVKESKQDESGMPNNRFLAERTGGTYSTLKVQPAELEDSGVYFCASSQWTSGRAYEQYFGPGTRLTVT.

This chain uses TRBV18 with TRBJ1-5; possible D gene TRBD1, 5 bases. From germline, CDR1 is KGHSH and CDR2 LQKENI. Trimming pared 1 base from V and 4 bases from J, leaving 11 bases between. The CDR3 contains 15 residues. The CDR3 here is CASSPRRDRNQPQHF. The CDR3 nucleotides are TGTGCCAGCTCACCACGCAGGGATCGAAATCAGCCCCAGCATTTT.

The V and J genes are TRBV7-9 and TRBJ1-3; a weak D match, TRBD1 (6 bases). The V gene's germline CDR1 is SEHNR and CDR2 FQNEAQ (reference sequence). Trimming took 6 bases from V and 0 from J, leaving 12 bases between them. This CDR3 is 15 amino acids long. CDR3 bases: TGTGCCAGCAGACAAGGACAGAGCTCTGGAAACACCATATATTTT. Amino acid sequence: CASRQGQSSGNTIYF. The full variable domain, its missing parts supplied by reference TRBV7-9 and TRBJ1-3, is DTGVSQNPRHKITKRGQNVTFRCDPISEHNRLYWYRQTLGQGPEFLTYFQNEAQLEKSRLLSDRFSAERPKGSFSTLEIQRTEQGDSAMYLCASRQGQSSGNTIYFGEGSWLTVV.

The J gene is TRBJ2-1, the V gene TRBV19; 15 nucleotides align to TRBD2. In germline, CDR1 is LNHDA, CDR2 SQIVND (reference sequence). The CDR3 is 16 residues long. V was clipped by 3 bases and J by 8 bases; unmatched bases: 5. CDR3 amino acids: CASSMAGTSGRYEQFF. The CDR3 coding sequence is TGTGCCAGTAGTATGGCCGGGACTAGCGGGAGGTATGAGCAGTTCTTC.

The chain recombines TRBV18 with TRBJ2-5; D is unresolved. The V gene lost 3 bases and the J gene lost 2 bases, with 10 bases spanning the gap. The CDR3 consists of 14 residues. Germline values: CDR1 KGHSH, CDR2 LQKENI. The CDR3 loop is CASSPGAEQETQYF. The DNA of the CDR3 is TGTGCCAGCTCACCCGGAGCAGAACAAGAGACCCAGTACTTC.

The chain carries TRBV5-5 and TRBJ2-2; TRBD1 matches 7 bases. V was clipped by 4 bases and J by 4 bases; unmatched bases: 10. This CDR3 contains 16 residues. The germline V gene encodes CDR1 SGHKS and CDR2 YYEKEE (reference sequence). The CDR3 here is CASSVPGQISTGELFF. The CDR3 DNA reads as TGTGCCAGCAGCGTGCCGGGACAGATCAGCACCGGGGAGCTGTTTTTT.

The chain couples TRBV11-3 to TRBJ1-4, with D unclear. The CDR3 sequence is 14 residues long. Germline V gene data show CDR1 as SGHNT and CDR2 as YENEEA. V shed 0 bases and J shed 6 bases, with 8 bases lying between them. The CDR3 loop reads CASSLDGRHEKLFF. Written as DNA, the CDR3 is TGTGCCAGCAGCTTAGATGGGAGGCATGAAAAACTGTTTTTT.

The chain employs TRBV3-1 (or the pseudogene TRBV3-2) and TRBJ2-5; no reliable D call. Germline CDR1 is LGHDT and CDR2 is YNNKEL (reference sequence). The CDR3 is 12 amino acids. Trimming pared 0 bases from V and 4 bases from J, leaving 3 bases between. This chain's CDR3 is CASSQDLETQYF. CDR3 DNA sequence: TGTGCCAGCAGCCAAGATCTAGAGACCCAGTACTTC.

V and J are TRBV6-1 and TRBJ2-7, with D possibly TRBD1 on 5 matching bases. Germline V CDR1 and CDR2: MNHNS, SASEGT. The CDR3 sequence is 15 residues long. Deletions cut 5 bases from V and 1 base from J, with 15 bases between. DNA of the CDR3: TGTGCCAGCAGTCCGGACATATTTCCTTCCTACGAGCAGTACTTC. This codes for CASSPDIFPSYEQYF.

CDR3 protein: CASSSQLGYTF. In nucleotides, the CDR3 is TGTGCCAGCAGTTCCCAGTTGGGCTACACCTTC. V and J are TRBV12-3 or TRBV12-4 and TRBJ1-2, with D uncertain. V shed 4 bases and J shed 8 bases, with 8 bases lying between them. This CDR3 has 11 residues.

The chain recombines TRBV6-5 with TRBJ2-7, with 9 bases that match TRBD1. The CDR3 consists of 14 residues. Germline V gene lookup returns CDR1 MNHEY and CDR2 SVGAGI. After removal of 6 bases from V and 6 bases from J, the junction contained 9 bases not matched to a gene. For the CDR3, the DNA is TGTGCCAGCAGGGAGGCGAACAGGGGGCTCGAGCAGTACTTC. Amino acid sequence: CASREANRGLEQYF.

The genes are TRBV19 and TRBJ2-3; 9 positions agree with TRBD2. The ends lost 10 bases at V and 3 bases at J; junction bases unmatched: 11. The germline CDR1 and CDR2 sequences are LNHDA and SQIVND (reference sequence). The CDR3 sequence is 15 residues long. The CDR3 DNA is TGTGCCACCAAGGGACAGCTAGCGGGAACAGATACGCAGTATTTT. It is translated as CATKGQLAGTDTQYF.

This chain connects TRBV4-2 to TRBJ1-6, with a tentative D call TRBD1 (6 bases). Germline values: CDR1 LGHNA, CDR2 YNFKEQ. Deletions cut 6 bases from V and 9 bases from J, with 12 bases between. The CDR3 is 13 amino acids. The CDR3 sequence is CASRGPDSSPLHF. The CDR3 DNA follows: TGTGCCAGCAGGGGGCCGGACAGTTCACCCCTCCACTTT.

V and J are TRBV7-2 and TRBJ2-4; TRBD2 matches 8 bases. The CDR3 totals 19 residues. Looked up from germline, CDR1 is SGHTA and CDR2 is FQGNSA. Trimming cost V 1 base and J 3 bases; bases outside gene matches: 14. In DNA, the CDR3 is TGTGCCAGCAGCTTAGGAGCTCCCACGGGAGGGGGGCTCAAAAACATTCAGTACTTC. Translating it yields CASSLGAPTGGGLKNIQYF.

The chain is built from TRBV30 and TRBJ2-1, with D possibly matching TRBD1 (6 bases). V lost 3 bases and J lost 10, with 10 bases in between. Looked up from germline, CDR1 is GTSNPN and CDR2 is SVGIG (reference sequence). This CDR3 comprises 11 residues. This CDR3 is CAWRTGTEQFF. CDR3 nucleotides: TGTGCCTGGAGAACAGGGACGGAGCAGTTCTTC.